Listed here are 15 T cell receptor beta chains from one sample, sequenced in a study of CXCR3-negative and CXCR3-positive naive CD8 T cells. For these TCRs, the target antigens are not known. Study findings and constraints: Against CXCR3-negative naive cells, CXCR3-positive naive cells showed more hydrophobic TRB CDR3s.

All TRB cDNA libraries came from 5' RACE performed with UMI labels. TCRdb reanalyzed the 5' RACE reads and collapses them to one entry per CDR3 protein, without DNA. The sample includes some 7,600 distinct CDR3 sequences. Sequences were obtained from naive CXCR3+ CD8+ T cells from blood. The subset was: CD45RO-CCR7+CD27+CD95- naive CD8+ T cells expressing CXCR3 (TNR3+). Receptor source: a human donor in good health. Some clones in this sample may be carry-over from other donors' samples.

The genes are TRBV4-2 and TRBJ1-1; there is no DNA to check the TCRdb D call of TRBD1. CDR3 size: 16 residues. CDR1 and CDR2 from the germline V gene are LGHNA and YNFKEQ. The CDR3 region is CASSPRRQGMNTEAFF.

This clonotype is deemed medium-sized by its frequency. The V call is TRBV7-9, the J call TRBJ2-7; there is no DNA to check the TCRdb D call of TRBD1. Germline V gives CDR1 SEHNR, CDR2 FQNEAQ (reference sequence). The CDR3 is made up of 13 amino acids. The CDR3 here is CASSLDRAGEQYF.

This chain links TRBV5-1 with TRBJ2-2; lacking DNA, the TRBD1 call made by TCRdb goes unchecked. This CDR3 contains 15 residues. In germline, CDR1 is SGHRS, CDR2 YFSETQ. The CDR3 loop reads CASSLVQGITGELFF.

This clonotype is called medium-sized based on its frequency. The chain carries TRBV7-6 and TRBJ2-7. The CDR3 loop spans 15 amino acids. Per germline, CDR1 SGHVS and CDR2 FNYEAQ. The CDR3 spells CASTLEAGPSYEQYF.

The rearrangement uses TRBV5-5 and TRBJ2-1; TCRdb returns TRBD1, unconfirmable since there is no DNA. Germline V CDR1 and CDR2: SGHKS, YYEKEE (reference sequence). This CDR3 has 15 residues. This CDR3 is CASSIGTGVPNEQFF.

The rearrangement links TRBV15 to TRBJ2-1. Germline lookup yields CDR1 LNHNV and CDR2 YYDKDF (reference sequence). This CDR3 contains 14 residues. The CDR3 loop reads CAIRREYSYNEQFF. Looking up the rest from reference TRBV15 and TRBJ2-1 gives the full variable domain: DAMVIQNPRYQVTQFGKPVTLSCSQTLNHNVMYWYQQKSSQAPKLLFHYYDKDFNNEADTPDNFQSRRPNTSFCFLDIRSPGLGDTAMYLCAIRREYSYNEQFFGPGTRLTVL.

This clonotype registers medium-sized (0.01 to 0.1%) by frequency. The chain carries TRBV5-1 and TRBJ2-1; TCRdb's D gene call, TRBD2, goes unchecked for lack of DNA. Per germline, CDR1 SGHRS and CDR2 YFSETQ. This CDR3 spans 16 amino acids. The CDR3 spells CASSRRLAGGHNEQFF.

This rearrangement joins TRBV11-2 to TRBJ2-5. Germline V gene sequence: CDR1 SGHAT, CDR2 FQNNGV. This CDR3 contains 14 residues. CDR3 sequence: CASDTGGNQETQYF.

This clonotype registers medium-sized by frequency. The chain is built from TRBV27 and TRBJ1-1. Germline V gene lookup returns CDR1 MNHEY and CDR2 SMNVEV (reference sequence). This CDR3 has 13 residues. CDR3 sequence: CASFLSGGTEAFF.

Considering frequency, this clonotype is medium-sized (0.01 to 0.1%). CDR3: CSVVYDDSNQPQHF. The J gene is TRBJ1-5, the V gene TRBV29-1. CDR1 SQVTM and CDR2 ANQGSEA come from the germline V gene. The length of the CDR3 is 14 residues.

This clonotype shows up as medium-sized by frequency. The genes are TRBV7-9 and TRBJ2-5; TCRdb names TRBD1, which stays unverified in the absence of DNA. CDR1 SEHNR and CDR2 FQNEAQ come from the germline V gene (reference sequence). The CDR3 runs to 17 residues. The chain's CDR3 is CASSLQLSGTGKETQYF.

This clonotype is classed as large by frequency. This sequence joins TRBV6-4 and TRBJ2-1; TCRdb's assignment of TRBD2 cannot be checked, as there is no DNA. The CDR3 is made up of 16 amino acids. CDR1 and CDR2 from the germline V gene are MRHNA and SNTAGT. CDR3 protein: CASSATSGGATNEQFF.

Its frequency marks this clonotype as medium-sized (0.01 to 0.1%). The chain couples TRBV29-1 to TRBJ2-7; there is no DNA to check the TCRdb D call of TRBD1. The CDR3 has 12 residues. The germline V gene has CDR1 SQVTM and CDR2 ANQGSEA. CDR3 loop: CSFTGQGREQYF.

J is TRBJ2-7 and V is TRBV27; TCRdb picks TRBD1, but there is no DNA to check that call. The germline V gene has CDR1 MNHEY and CDR2 SMNVEV (reference sequence). The CDR3 contains 14 residues. Here the CDR3 reads CASSLTTGAYEQYF.

CDR3 sequence reads: CASSSGLAYEQYF. V gene TRBV11-2 combines with J gene TRBJ2-7; lacking DNA, the TRBD2 call made by TCRdb goes unchecked. Germline V CDR1 and CDR2: SGHAT, FQNNGV. The CDR3 sequence is 13 residues long.